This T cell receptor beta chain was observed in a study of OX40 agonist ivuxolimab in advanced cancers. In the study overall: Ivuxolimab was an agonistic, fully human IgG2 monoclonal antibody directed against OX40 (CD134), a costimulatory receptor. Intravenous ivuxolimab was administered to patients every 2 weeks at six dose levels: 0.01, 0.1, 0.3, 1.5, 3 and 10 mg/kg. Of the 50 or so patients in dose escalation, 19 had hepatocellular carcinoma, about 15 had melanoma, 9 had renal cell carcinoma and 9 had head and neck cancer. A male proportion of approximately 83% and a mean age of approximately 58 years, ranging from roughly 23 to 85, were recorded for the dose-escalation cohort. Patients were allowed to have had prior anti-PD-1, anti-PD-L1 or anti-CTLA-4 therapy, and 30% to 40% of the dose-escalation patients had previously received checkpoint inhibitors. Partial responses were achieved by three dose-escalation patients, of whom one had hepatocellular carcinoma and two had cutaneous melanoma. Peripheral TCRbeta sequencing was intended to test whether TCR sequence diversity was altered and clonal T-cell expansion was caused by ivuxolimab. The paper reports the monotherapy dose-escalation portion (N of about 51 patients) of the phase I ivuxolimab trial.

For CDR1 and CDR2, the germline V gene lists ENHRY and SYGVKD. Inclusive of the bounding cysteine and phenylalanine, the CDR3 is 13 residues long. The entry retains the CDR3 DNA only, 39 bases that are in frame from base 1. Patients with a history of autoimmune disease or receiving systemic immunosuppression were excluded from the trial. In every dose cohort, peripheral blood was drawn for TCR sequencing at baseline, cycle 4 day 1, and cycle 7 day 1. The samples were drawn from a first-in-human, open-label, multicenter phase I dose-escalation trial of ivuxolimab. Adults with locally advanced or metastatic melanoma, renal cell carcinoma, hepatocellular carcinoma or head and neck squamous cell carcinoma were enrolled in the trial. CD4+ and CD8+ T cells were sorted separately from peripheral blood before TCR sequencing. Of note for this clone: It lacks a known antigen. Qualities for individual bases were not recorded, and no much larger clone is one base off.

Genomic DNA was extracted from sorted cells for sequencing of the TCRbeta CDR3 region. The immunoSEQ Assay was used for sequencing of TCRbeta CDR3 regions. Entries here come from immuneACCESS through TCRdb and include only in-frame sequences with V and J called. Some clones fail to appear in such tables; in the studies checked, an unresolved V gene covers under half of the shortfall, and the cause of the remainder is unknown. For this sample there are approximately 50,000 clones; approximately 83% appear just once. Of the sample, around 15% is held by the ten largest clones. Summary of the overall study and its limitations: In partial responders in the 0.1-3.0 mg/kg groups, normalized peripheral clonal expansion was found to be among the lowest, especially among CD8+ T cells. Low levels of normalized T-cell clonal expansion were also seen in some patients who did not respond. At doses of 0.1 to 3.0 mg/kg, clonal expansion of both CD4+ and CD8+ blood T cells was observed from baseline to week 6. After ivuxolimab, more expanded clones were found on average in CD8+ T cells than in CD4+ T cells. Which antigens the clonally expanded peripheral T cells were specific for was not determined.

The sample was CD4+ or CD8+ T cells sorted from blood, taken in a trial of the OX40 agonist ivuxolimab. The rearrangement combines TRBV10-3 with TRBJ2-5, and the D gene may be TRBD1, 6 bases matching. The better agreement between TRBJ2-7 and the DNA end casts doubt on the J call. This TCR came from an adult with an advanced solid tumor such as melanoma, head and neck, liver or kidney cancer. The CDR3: CASRRDTTYEQYF. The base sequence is TGTGCCAGCCGCCGGGACACTACCTACGAGCAGTACTTC.